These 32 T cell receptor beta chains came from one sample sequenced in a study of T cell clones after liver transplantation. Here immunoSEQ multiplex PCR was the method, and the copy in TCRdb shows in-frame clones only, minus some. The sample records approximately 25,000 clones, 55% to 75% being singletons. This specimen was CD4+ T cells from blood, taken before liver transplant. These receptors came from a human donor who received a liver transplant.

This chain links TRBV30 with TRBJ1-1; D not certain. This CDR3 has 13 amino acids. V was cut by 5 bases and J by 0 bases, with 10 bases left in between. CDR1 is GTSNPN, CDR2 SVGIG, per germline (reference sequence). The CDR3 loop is CAWDGRMNTEAFF. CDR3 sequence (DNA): TGTGCCTGGGATGGACGTATGAACACTGAAGCTTTCTTT.

This CDR3 is CASSSDRGNEQFF. The CDR3 DNA sequence: TGTGCCAGCAGCTCTGACAGGGGGAATGAGCAGTTCTTC. The rearrangement uses TRBV7-2 and TRBJ2-1; 9 nucleotides agree with TRBD1. V was clipped by 4 bases and J by 7 bases; unmatched bases: 2. The germline gives CDR1 SGHTA, CDR2 FQGNSA. This CDR3 contains 13 residues.

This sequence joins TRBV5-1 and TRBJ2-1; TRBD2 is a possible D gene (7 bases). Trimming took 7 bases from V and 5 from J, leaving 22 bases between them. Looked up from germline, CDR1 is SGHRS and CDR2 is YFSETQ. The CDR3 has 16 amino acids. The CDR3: CASEASGGLPHNEQFF. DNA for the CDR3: TGCGCCAGCGAAGCTTCCGGGGGGCTACCGCACAATGAGCAGTTCTTC.

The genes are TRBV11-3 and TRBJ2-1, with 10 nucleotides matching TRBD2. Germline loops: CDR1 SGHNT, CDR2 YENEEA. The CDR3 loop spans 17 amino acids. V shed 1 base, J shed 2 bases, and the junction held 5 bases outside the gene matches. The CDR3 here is CASSLGTSGTAYNEQFF. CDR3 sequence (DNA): TGTGCCAGCAGCTTAGGAACTAGCGGGACCGCCTACAATGAGCAGTTCTTC.

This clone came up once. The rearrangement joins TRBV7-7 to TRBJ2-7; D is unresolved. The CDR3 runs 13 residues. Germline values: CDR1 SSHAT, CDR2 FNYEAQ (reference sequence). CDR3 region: CASSLIHAYEQYV. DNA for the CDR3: TGTGCTAGCAGCTTAATTCATGCCTACGAGCAGTACGTC.

CDR3 in DNA: TGTGCCAGCAGCGCCGCTCTTCGGCTCCAAGAGACCCAGTACTTC. It specifies CASSAALRLQETQYF. The chain links TRBV7-2 to TRBJ2-5; D ambiguous. Trimming pared 5 bases from V and 1 base from J, leaving 14 bases between. Germline V lookup: CDR1 SGHTA, CDR2 FQGNSA. This CDR3 spans 15 amino acids.

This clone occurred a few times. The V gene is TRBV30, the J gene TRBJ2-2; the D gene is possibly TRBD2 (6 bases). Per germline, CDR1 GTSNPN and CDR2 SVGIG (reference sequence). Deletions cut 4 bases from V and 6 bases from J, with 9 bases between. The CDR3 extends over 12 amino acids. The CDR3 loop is CAWTGGAGELFF. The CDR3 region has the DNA TGTGCCTGGACTGGAGGGGCCGGGGAGCTGTTTTTT.

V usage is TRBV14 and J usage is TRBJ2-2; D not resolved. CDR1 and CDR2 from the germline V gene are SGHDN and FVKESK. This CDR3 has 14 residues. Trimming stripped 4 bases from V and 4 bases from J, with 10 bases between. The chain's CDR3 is CASSLRSGTGELFF. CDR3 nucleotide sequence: TGTGCCAGCAGCCTGCGCTCGGGCACCGGGGAGCTGTTTTTT.

CDR3 in amino acids: CASSLGVGELFF. The CDR3 coding sequence is TGTGCCAGCAGCTTGGGAGTCGGGGAGCTGTTTTTT. The rearrangement joins TRBV11-2 to TRBJ2-2, with a possible D match to TRBD2 (5 bases). The V and J ends lost 3 bases and 7 bases respectively, with 6 bases between them. The V gene's germline CDR1 is SGHAT and CDR2 FQNNGV. The CDR3 is 12 residues long.

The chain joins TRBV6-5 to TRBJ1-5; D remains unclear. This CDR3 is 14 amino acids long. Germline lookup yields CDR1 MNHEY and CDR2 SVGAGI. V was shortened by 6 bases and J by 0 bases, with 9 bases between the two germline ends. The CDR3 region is CASSLSNSNQPQHF. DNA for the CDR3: TGTGCCAGCAGCCTATCAAATAGCAATCAGCCCCAGCATTTT.

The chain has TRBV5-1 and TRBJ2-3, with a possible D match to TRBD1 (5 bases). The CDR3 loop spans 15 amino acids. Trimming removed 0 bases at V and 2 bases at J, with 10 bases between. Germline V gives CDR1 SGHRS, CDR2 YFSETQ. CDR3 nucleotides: TGCGCCAGCAGCTTGGTTGGACACTACACAGATACGCAGTATTTT. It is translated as CASSLVGHYTDTQYF.

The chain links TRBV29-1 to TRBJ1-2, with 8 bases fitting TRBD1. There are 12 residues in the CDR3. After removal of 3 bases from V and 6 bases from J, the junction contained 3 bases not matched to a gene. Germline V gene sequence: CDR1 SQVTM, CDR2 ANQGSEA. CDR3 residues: CSVETGEDGYTF. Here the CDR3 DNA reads TGCAGCGTTGAGACAGGGGAGGATGGCTACACCTTC. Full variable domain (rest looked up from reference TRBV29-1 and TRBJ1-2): SAVISQKPSRDICQRGTSLTIQCQVDSQVTMMFWYRQQPGQSLTLIATANQGSEATYESGFVIDKFPISRPNLTFSTLTVSNMSPEDSSIYLCSVETGEDGYTFGSGTRLTVV.

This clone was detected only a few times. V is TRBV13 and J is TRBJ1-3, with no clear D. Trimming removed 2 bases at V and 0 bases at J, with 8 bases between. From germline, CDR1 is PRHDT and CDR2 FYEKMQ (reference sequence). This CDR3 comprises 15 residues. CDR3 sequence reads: CASSLWISSGNTIYF. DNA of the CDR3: TGTGCCAGCAGCTTATGGATTAGCTCTGGAAACACCATATATTTT.

CDR3 sequence (DNA): TGTGCCAGCAGCTTAGGGTGGGAAAGAACTAATGAAAAACTGTTTTTT. Its translation is CASSLGWERTNEKLFF. The chain combines TRBV11-3 with TRBJ1-4; D gene ambiguous. The CDR3 consists of 16 residues. Trimming pared 1 base from V and 1 base from J, leaving 10 bases between. The germline CDR1 and CDR2 sequences are SGHNT and YENEEA. The full variable domain, in which reference TRBV11-3 and TRBJ1-4 provide the parts outside the CDR3, is EAGVVQSPRYKIIEKKQPVAFWCNPISGHNTLYWYLQNLGQGPELLIRYENEEAVDDSQLPKDRFSAERLKGVDSTLKIQPAELGDSAVYLCASSLGWERTNEKLFFGSGTQLSVL.

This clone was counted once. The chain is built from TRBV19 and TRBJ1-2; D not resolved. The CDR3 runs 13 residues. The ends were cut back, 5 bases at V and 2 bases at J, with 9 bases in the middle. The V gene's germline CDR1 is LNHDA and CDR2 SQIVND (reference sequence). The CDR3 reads CASSPGRNYGYTF. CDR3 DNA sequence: TGTGCCAGTAGTCCGGGAAGAAACTATGGCTACACCTTC. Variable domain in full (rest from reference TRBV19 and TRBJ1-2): DGGITQSPKYLFRKEGQNVTLSCEQNLNHDAMYWYRQDPGQGLRLIYYSQIVNDFQKGDIAEGYSVSREKKESFPLTVTSAQKNPTAFYLCASSPGRNYGYTFGSGTRLTVV.

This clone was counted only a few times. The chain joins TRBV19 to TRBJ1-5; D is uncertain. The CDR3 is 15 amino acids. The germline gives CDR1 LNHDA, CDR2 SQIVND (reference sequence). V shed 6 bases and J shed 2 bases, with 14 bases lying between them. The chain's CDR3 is CASSTSNIGNQPQHF. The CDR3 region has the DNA TGTGCCAGTAGCACCTCGAATATCGGCAATCAGCCCCAGCATTTT. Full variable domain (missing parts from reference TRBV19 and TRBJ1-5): DGGITQSPKYLFRKEGQNVTLSCEQNLNHDAMYWYRQDPGQGLRLIYYSQIVNDFQKGDIAEGYSVSREKKESFPLTVTSAQKNPTAFYLCASSTSNIGNQPQHFGDGTRLSIL.

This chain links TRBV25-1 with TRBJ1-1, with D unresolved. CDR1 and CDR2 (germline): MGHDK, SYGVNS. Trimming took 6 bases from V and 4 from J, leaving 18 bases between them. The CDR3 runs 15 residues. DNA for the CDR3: TGTGCCAGCAGCGATCCCCGGTCCGGCGGCACTGAAGCTTTCTTT. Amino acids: CASSDPRSGGTEAFF. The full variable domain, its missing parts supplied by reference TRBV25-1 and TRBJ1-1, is EADIYQTPRYLVIGTGKKITLECSQTMGHDKMYWYQQDPGMELHLIHYSYGVNSTEKGDLSSESTVSRIRTEHFPLTLESARPSHTSQYLCASSDPRSGGTEAFFGQGTRLTVV.

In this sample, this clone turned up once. CDR3 DNA sequence: TGTGCCAGCACTGAGACAGAGGTATGGCCCCAGCATTTT. Its protein is CASTETEVWPQHF. This chain connects TRBV6-1 to TRBJ1-5; possible D gene TRBD1, 5 bases. This CDR3 has 13 amino acids. Trimming cost V 7 bases and J 9 bases, with 16 bases left between them. CDR1 and CDR2 (germline): MNHNS, SASEGT.

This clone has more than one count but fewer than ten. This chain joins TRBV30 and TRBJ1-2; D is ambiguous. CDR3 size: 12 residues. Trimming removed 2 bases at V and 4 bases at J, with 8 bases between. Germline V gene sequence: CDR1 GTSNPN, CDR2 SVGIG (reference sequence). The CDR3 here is CAWSIQPYGYTF. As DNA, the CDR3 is TGTGCCTGGAGTATCCAGCCCTATGGCTACACCTTC.

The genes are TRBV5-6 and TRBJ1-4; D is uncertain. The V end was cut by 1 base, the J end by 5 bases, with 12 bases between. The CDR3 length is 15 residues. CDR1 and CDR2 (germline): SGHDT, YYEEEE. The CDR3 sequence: CASSLRVPGNEKLFF. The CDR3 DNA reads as TGTGCCAGCAGCTTGCGTGTACCGGGGAATGAAAAACTGTTTTTT.

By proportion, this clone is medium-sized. The CDR3 DNA follows: TGTGCCTGGAGTCGACAGACAGGGAATCAGCCCCAGCATTTT. This gives the protein CAWSRQTGNQPQHF. The chain recombines TRBV30 with TRBJ1-5; TRBD1 aligns across 7 bases. Trimming at V came to 2 bases and at J to 4 bases, leaving 5 bases not matched to a gene. Germline CDR1 is GTSNPN and CDR2 is SVGIG (reference sequence). This CDR3 contains 14 residues. The variable domain in full, completed from reference TRBV30 and TRBJ1-5, reads SQTIHQWPATLVQPVGSPLSLECTVEGTSNPNLYWYRQAAGRGLQLLFYSVGIGQISSEVPQNLSASRPQDRQFILSSKKLLLSDSGFYLCAWSRQTGNQPQHFGDGTRLSIL.

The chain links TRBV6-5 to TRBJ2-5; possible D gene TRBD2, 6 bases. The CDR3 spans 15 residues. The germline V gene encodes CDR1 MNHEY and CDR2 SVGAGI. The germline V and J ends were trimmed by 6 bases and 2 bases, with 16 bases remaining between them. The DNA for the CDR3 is TGTGCCAGCAGCCGTACCGGGACTCTGCAAGAGACCCAGTACTTC. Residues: CASSRTGTLQETQYF.

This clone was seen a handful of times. The CDR3 here is CSVDRGSGKTQYF. Here the CDR3 DNA reads TGCAGCGTGGACAGGGGGTCCGGGAAGACCCAGTACTTC. The genes are TRBV29-1 and TRBJ2-5; TRBD1 agrees at 10 bases. Germline values: CDR1 SQVTM, CDR2 ANQGSEA. This CDR3 has 13 amino acids. V lost 6 bases to trimming and J lost 6 bases; unmatched junction nucleotides: 7.

This chain's CDR3 is CASSEALGVTYEQYF. In DNA form, the CDR3 reads TGTGCCAGCAGTGAAGCACTGGGGGTGACCTACGAGCAGTACTTC. The J gene is TRBJ2-7, the V gene TRBV6-1; D tentatively reads TRBD1 or TRBD2 (5 bases each). V was clipped by 0 bases and J by 2 bases, with 11 bases between them. Germline CDR1 reads MNHNS; CDR2 reads SASEGT. The CDR3 contains 15 residues.

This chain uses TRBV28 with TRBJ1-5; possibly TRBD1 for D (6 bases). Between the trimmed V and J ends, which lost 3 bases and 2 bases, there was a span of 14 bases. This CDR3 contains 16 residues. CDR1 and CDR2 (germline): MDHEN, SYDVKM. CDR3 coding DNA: TGTGCCAGCAGTTTGGGGGGGGGCTGGGGCAATCAGCCCCAGCATTTT. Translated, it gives CASSLGGGWGNQPQHF. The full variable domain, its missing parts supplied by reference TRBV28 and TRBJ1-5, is DVKVTQSSRYLVKRTGEKVFLECVQDMDHENMFWYRQDPGLGLRLIYFSYDVKMKEKGDIPEGYSVSREKKERFSLILESASTNQTSMYLCASSLGGGWGNQPQHFGDGTRLSIL.

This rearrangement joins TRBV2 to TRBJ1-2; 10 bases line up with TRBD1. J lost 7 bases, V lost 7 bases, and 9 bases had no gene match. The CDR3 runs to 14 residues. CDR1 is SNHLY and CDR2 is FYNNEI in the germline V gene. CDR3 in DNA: TGTGCCAGCATCTTGGGACAGGGGATCCGTGGCTACACCTTC. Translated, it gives CASILGQGIRGYTF. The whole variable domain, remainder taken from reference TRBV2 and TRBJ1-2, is EPEVTQTPSHQVTQMGQEVILRCVPISNHLYFYWYRQILGQKVEFLVSFYNNEISEKSEIFDDQFSVERPDGSNFTLKIRSTKLEDSAMYFCASILGQGIRGYTFGSGTRLTVV.

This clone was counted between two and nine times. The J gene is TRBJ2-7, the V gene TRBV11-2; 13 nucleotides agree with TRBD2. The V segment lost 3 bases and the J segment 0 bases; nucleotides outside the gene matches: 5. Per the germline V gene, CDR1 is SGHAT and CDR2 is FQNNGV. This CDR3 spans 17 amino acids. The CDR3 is CASSFGTSGVSSYEQYF. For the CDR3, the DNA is TGTGCCAGCAGCTTTGGGACTAGCGGGGTTAGCTCCTACGAGCAGTACTTC.

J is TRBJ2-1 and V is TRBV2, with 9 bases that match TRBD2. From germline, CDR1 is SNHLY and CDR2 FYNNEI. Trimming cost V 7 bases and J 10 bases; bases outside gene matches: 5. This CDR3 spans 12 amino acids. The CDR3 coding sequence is TGTGCCAGCAACCGTGCGGGGGGGGAGCAGTTCTTC. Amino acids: CASNRAGGEQFF.

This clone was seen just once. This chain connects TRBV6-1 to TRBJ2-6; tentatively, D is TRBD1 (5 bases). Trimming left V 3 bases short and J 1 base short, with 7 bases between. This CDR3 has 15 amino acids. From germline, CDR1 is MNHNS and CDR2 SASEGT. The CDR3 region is CASSDAGSGANVLTF. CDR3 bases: TGTGCCAGCAGTGATGCAGGGTCTGGGGCCAACGTCCTGACTTTC.

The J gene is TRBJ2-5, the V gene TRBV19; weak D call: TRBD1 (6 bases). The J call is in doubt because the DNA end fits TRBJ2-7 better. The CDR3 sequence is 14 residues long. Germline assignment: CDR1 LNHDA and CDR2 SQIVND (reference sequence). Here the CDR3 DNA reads TGTGCCAGTAGCCTAGGACAGTTCTCCTACGAGCAGTACTTC. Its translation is CASSLGQFSYEQYF.

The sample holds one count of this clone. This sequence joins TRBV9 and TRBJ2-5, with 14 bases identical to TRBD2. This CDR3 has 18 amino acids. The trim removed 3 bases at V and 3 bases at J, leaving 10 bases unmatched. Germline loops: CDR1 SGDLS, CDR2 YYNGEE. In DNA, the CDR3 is TGTGCCAGCAGCGAGGGACTAGCGGGGGTACCTAGTGAAGAGACCCAGTACTTC. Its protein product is CASSEGLAGVPSEETQYF.

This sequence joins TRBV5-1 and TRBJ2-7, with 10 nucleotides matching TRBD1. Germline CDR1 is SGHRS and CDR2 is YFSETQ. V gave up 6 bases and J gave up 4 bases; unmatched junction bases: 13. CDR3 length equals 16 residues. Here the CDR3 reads CASNKSPGQGSYEQYF. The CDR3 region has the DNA TGCGCCAGCAACAAGTCTCCGGGACAGGGGTCTTACGAGCAGTACTTC.